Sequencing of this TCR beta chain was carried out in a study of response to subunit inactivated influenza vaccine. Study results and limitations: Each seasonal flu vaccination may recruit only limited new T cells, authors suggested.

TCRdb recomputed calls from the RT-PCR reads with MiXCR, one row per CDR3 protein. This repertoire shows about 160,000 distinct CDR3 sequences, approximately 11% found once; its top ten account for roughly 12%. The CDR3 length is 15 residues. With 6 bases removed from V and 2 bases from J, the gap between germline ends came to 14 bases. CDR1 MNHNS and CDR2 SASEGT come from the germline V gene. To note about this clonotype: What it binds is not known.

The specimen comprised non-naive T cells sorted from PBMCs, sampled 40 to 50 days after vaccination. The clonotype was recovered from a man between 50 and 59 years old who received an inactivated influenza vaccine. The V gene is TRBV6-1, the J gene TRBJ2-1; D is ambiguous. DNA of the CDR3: TGTGCCAGCAGACGCCGGCGTGATACCTACAATGAGCAGTTCTTC. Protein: CASRRRRDTYNEQFF.